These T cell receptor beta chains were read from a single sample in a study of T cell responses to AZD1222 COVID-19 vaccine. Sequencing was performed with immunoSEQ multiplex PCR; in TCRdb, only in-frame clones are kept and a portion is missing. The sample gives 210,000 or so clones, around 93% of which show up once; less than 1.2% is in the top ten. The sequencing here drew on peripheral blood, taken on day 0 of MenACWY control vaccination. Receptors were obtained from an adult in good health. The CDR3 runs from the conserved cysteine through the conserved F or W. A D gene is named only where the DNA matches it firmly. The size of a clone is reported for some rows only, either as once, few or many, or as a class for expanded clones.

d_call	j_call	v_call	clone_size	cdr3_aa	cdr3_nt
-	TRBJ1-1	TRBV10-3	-	CAISLGERTEAFF	TGTGCCATCAGTCTAGGGGAGCGCACTGAAGCTTTCTTT
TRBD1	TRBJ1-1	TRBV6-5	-	CASRTGGRTEAFF	TGTGCCAGCAGAACAGGGGGACGGACTGAAGCTTTCTTT
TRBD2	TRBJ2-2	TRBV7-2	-	CASSLLAGGNTGELFF	TGTGCCAGCAGCCTGTTAGCGGGGGGGAACACCGGGGAGCTGTTTTTT
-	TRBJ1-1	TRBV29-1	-	CSVGSRNTEAFF	TGCAGCGTTGGTAGCCGGAACACTGAAGCTTTCTTT
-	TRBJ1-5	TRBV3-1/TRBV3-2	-	CASSQVGFQPQHF	TGTGCCAGCAGCCAAGTAGGGTTCCAGCCCCAGCATTTT
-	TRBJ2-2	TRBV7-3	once	CASSRWGDLNTGELFF	TGTGCCAGCAGCCGCTGGGGGGATCTTAACACCGGGGAGCTGTTTTTT
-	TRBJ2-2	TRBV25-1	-	CASSESGTRTGELFF	TGTGCCAGCAGTGAGTCAGGGACTCGCACCGGGGAGCTGTTTTTT
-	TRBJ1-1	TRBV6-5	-	CASIGYTEAFF	TGTGCCAGCATAGGTTATACTGAAGCTTTCTTT
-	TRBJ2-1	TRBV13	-	CASSSRQGLYNEQFF	TGTGCCAGCAGCTCCCGTCAGGGGCTTTACAATGAGCAGTTCTTC
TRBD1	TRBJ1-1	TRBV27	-	CASRLQGMNTEAFF	TGTGCCAGCAGGCTACAGGGGATGAACACTGAAGCTTTCTTT
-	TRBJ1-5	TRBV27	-	CASSSGQINQPQHF	TGTGCCAGCAGTTCCGGACAGATCAATCAGCCCCAGCATTTT
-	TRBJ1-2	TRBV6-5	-	CASSSTDSHGYTF	TGTGCCAGCAGTTCTACAGATTCTCATGGCTACACCTTC
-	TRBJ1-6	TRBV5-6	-	CASSFRRGNSPLHF	TGTGCCAGCAGCTTCCGCAGGGGCAATTCACCCCTCCACTTT
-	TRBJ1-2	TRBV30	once	CAWSGQVDYGYTF	TGTGCCTGGAGTGGACAGGTGGACTATGGCTACACCTTC
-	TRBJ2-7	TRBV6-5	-	CASSFTPGVSYEQYF	TGTGCCAGCAGTTTCACCCCAGGTGTCTCCTACGAGCAGTACTTC
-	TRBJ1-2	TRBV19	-	CASSIGLKEGYTF	TGTGCCAGTAGTATTGGTCTCAAAGAGGGCTACACCTTC
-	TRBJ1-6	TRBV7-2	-	CASSLVRVSINSPLHF	TGTGCCAGCAGCTTAGTTAGGGTCTCGATTAATTCACCCCTCCACTTT
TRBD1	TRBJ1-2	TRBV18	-	CASSLGATGVGGYTF	TGTGCCAGCTCATTAGGAGCCACAGGGGTCGGAGGCTACACCTTC
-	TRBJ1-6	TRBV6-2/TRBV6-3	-	CASSSGPPNSPLHF	TGTGCCAGCAGTTCCGGGCCCCCCAATTCACCCCTCCACTTT
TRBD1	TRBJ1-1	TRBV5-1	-	CASSLGQGLNTEAFF	TGCGCCAGCAGCTTGGGACAGGGCCTGAACACTGAAGCTTTCTTT
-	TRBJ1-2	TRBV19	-	CASTEQGYGYTF	TGTGCCAGTACCGAACAGGGATATGGCTACACCTTC
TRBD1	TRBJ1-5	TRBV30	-	CAWSGQGLGPQHF	TGTGCCTGGAGCGGACAGGGGCTTGGGCCCCAGCATTTT
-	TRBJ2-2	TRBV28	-	CASSLGWNTGELFF	TGTGCCAGCAGTTTGGGTTGGAACACCGGGGAGCTGTTTTTT
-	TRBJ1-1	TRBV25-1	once	CASSGPGTALTEAFF	TGTGCCAGCAGTGGTCCCGGGACGGCGCTCACTGAAGCTTTCTTT
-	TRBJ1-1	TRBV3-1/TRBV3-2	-	CASSPTGGVGTEAFF	TGTGCCAGCAGCCCCACGGGGGGGGTTGGCACTGAAGCTTTCTTT
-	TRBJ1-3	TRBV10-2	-	CASSDGVSGNTIYF	TGCGCCAGCAGCGACGGGGTCTCTGGAAACACCATATATTTT
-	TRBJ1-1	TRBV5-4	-	CASSQSMTYHTEAFF	TGTGCCAGCAGCCAATCGATGACATACCACACTGAAGCTTTCTTT
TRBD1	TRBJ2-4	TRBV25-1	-	CASSEPGQGKNIQYF	TGTGCCAGCAGTGAACCCGGACAGGGCAAAAACATTCAGTACTTC
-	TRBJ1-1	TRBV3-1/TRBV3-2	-	CASSQGVANTEAFF	TGTGCCAGCAGCCAAGGGGTGGCGAACACTGAAGCTTTCTTT
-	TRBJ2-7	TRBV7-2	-	CASSRQADLLYAYEQYF	TGTGCCAGCAGCCGTCAAGCGGACCTGTTATATGCCTACGAGCAGTACTTC
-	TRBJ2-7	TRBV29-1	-	CSVLRDSYEQYF	TGCAGCGTCCTAAGAGACTCCTACGAGCAGTACTTC
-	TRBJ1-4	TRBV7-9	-	CASSPRAGPNEKLFF	TGTGCCAGCAGCCCCCGAGCAGGGCCTAATGAAAAACTGTTTTTT
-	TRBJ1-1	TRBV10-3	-	CAISESVSGPENTEAFF	TGTGCCATCAGTGAGTCGGTCTCAGGGCCTGAGAACACTGAAGCTTTCTTT
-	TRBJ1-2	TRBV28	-	CASSTPPGAGGYTF	TGTGCCAGCAGCACACCCCCAGGGGCGGGCGGCTACACCTTC
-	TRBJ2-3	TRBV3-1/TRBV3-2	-	CASSLGGRFTDTQYF	TGTGCCAGCAGCCTGGGGGGAAGGTTCACAGATACGCAGTATTTT
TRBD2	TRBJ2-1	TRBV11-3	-	CASSLGLAGNEQFF	TGTGCCAGCAGCTTAGGACTAGCGGGAAATGAGCAGTTCTTC
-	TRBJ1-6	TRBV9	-	CASSVGGNSPLHF	TGTGCCAGCAGCGTGGGGGGAAATTCACCCCTCCACTTT
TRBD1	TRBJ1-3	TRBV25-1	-	CASRGTASGNTIYF	TGTGCCAGCAGAGGGACAGCCTCTGGAAACACCATATATTTT
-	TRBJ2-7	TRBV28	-	CASSPAGLIEYEQYF	TGTGCCAGCAGTCCCGCGGGACTTATCGAATACGAGCAGTACTTC
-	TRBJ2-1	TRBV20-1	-	CGLGSYNEQFF	TGCGGACTCGGGTCCTACAATGAGCAGTTCTTC
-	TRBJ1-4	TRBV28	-	CASSLRTDLREKLFF	TGTGCCAGCAGTTTGCGGACGGACCTCAGGGAAAAACTGTTTTTT
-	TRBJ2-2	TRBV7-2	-	CASSLAQRTGELFF	TGTGCCAGCAGCTTAGCGCAGCGCACCGGGGAGCTGTTTTTT
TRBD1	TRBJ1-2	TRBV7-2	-	CASSGDRVYTF	TGTGCCAGCAGCGGCGACAGGGTTTACACCTTC
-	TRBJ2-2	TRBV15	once	CATSRYSTATGELFF	TGTGCCACCAGCAGGTATTCGACAGCCACCGGGGAGCTGTTTTTT
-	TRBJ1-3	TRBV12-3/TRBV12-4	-	CASSFGGSTIYF	TGTGCCAGCAGTTTTGGCGGAAGCACCATATATTTT
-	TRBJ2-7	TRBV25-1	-	CASSDLGGPSYEQYF	TGTGCCAGCAGTGATTTAGGGGGTCCCTCCTACGAGCAGTACTTC